What follows describes a single TCR beta chain. There are 16 residues in the CDR3. V lost 4 bases to trimming and J lost 1 base; unmatched junction nucleotides: 6. Germline V lookup: CDR1 LGHDT, CDR2 YNNKEL (reference sequence). These data originate in a study of control samples from healthy donors and cancer patients. The assay was immunoSEQ multiplex PCR, and TCRdb's table has in-frame clones only and misses some. The profile covers 170,000 or so clones, with around 96% appearing a single time and around 9.3% taken by the ten largest. The TCR comes from a woman between 35 and 50 years old in good health. The V and J genes are TRBV3-1 (or the pseudogene TRBV3-2) and TRBJ2-2, with 7 bases identical to TRBD2. The sequenced material came from blood. The CDR3 here is CASSRLASGNTGELFF. The CDR3 nucleotides read TGTGCCAGCAGCCGTTTAGCTAGCGGGAACACCGGGGAGCTGTTTTTT.